The following is a T cell receptor beta chain sequence with its context. Germline V gene lookup returns CDR1 LGHDT and CDR2 YNNKEL (reference sequence). V lost 4 bases, J lost 7 bases, and 19 bases lay in between. The CDR3 totals 16 residues. This record belongs to a study of blood T cell repertoires in COVID-19. Study-wide background: The United States, Italy and Spain provided the acute and convalescent COVID-19 samples. T cells, B-cell-depleted T cells, or PBMCs provided the cDNA or gDNA that served as material.

Libraries were prepared by immunoSEQ multiplex PCR; TCRdb keeps only in-frame clonotypes and omits some of them. The sample has 160,000 or so clones, roughly 89% seen once. The clonotype comes from a woman in her sixties or seventies with COVID-19, enrolled during active disease. The specimen sequenced was peripheral blood. The chain uses TRBV3-1 (or the pseudogene TRBV3-2) and TRBJ1-4; the D gene is possibly TRBD1 (5 bases). CDR3 region: CASSPPGAPGGEKLFF. DNA of the CDR3: TGTGCCAGCAGCCCGCCCGGGGCACCGGGGGGTGAAAAACTGTTTTTT.